The 7 T cell receptor beta chains below all came from one sample that was sequenced in a study of blood T cell repertoires in COVID-19. Produced via immunoSEQ multiplex PCR; TCRdb's table is partial and in-frame only. The table shows 90,000 or so clones, with about 85% occurring only once. Input material: peripheral blood. The receptors were sampled from a man aged 55 to 70 with acute or convalescent COVID-19.

V is TRBV9 and J is TRBJ2-3, with D perhaps matching TRBD1 (6 bases). The CDR3 is made up of 15 amino acids. V lost 0 bases and J lost 3, with 11 bases in between. From germline, CDR1 is SGDLS and CDR2 YYNGEE. The CDR3 spells CASSVEGVGTDTQYF. The CDR3 DNA is TGTGCCAGCAGCGTAGAGGGGGTAGGGACAGATACGCAGTATTTT.

This clone was recorded only once. The chain joins TRBV6-2 or TRBV6-3 to TRBJ1-5; maybe TRBD1 (6 bases). The CDR3 length is 15 residues. With 2 bases removed from V and 3 bases from J, the gap between germline ends came to 11 bases. The germline CDR1 and CDR2 sequences are MNHEY and SVGEGT. The chain's CDR3 is CASSYVRGSNQPQHF. CDR3 in DNA: TGTGCCAGCAGTTACGTAAGGGGGTCCAATCAGCCCCAGCATTTT.

The chain uses TRBV30 and TRBJ2-7, with D possibly matching TRBD2 (5 bases). Germline CDR1 GTSNPN, CDR2 SVGIG (reference sequence). CDR3 length equals 12 residues. Deletions cut 3 bases from V and 8 bases from J, with 14 bases between. The CDR3 nucleotides are TGTGCCTGGAGCGGACCCGGAGGTAAGCAGTACTTC. It translates to CAWSGPGGKQYF.

The J gene is TRBJ2-7, the V gene TRBV5-8; 14 bases align to TRBD2. J lost 0 bases, V lost 5 bases, and 10 bases had no gene match. Germline CDR1 is SGHTS and CDR2 is YDEGEE. This CDR3 is 18 amino acids long. CDR3 sequence (DNA): TGTGCCAGCAGTCAGGGGACTAGCGGGAGCGCCGTCTCCTACGAGCAGTACTTC. Translated, it gives CASSQGTSGSAVSYEQYF. Looking up the rest from reference TRBV5-8 and TRBJ2-7 gives the full variable domain: EAGVTQSPTHLIKTRGQQATLRCSPISGHTSVYWYQQALGLGLQFLLWYDEGEERNRGNFPPRFSGRQFPNYSSELNVNALELEDSALYLCASSQGTSGSAVSYEQYFGPGTRLTVT.

The chain links TRBV20-1 to TRBJ2-1; D gene unclear. Germline values: CDR1 DFQATT, CDR2 SNEGSKA (reference sequence). V lost 5 bases and J lost 7, with 9 bases in between. The CDR3 is made up of 11 amino acids. The chain's CDR3 is CSAESVNEQFF. The CDR3 nucleotides read TGCAGTGCTGAGTCCGTAAATGAGCAGTTCTTC.

The gene calls are TRBV5-8 and TRBJ1-4; 8 nucleotides match TRBD1. Germline assignment: CDR1 SGHTS and CDR2 YDEGEE. J was trimmed by 12 bases and V by 2 bases; bases with no gene match: 6. The CDR3 is made up of 13 amino acids. The CDR3 nucleotides read TGTGCCAGCAGCTTATCTCAGGGGGCTCAACTGTTTTTT. This sequence encodes CASSLSQGAQLFF.

A note on this clone: One junction end disagrees with the germline gene, perhaps due to a read error. The gene calls are TRBV5-4 and TRBJ1-1; D is undetermined. Germline-derived CDR1 and CDR2 are SGHNT and YYREEE (reference sequence). There are 8 residues in the CDR3. In DNA form, the CDR3 reads TGTGCCAGCAGCTTTGGGGAGTTT. Its translation: CASSFGEF.